This T cell receptor (beta chain) originates from a study of Ad26.COV2.S vaccination and SARS-CoV-2 variants. Study-wide context: Ad26.COV2.S was injected intramuscularly once or twice, 56 days apart. Notes on the study in general: It is possible that the TCR breadth and depth analyses underestimated the total T cell responses. Non-spike TCR breadth showed similarity between vaccine and placebo recipients.

The table came from immunoSEQ multiplex PCR; TCRdb's copy has only in-frame clones and leaves some out. The sample has hundreds of thousands of clones, around 89% seen once; the top ten hold under 6%. As to this clone: The antigen remains unidentified.

Treatment here: approximately 18 received Ad26.COV2.S at low or high dose, single or two shots; 5 received placebo; per-sample allocation not given. Vaccine and placebo recipients were sampled on day 63 after the first injection. Cohort 1b enrolled adults aged 18-55 years in Boston. The CDR3 runs 16 residues. V shed 3 bases and J 4 bases; nucleotides not matched to a gene: 10. Germline V lookup: CDR1 SGHTA, CDR2 FQGNSA. This material consisted of peripheral blood, taken in a trial of Ad26.COV2.S vaccine versus placebo. The chain recombines TRBV7-2 with TRBJ2-3; 7 bases are shared with TRBD2. The TCR sequence derives from a person between 18 and 65 years old who received the Ad26.COV2.S COVID-19 vaccine or a placebo. CDR3 in amino acids: CASSFRGAGVADTQYF. Written as DNA, the CDR3 is TGTGCCAGCAGCTTTCGTGGCGCGGGGGTGGCAGATACGCAGTATTTT.